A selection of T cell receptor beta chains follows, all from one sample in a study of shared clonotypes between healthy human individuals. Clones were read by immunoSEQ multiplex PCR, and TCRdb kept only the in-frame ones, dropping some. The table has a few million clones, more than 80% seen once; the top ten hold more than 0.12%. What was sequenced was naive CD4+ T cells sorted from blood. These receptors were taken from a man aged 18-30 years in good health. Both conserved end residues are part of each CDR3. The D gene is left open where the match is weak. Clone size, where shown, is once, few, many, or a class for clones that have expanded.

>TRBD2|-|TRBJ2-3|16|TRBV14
CASSQAFLGTSGGSAF
TGTGCCAGCAGCCAAGCTTTTCTTGGGACTAGCGGGGGGTCAGCCTTT
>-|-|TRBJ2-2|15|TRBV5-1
CASSFEGQNTGELFF
TGCGCCAGCAGCTTTGAAGGGCAGAACACCGGGGAGCTGTTTTTT
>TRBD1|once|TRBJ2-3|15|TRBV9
CASSVLRGLTDTQYF
TGTGCCAGCAGCGTACTGAGGGGGCTCACAGATACGCAGTATTTT
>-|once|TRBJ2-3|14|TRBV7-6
CASSSNRDNPGQYF
TGTGCCAGCAGCTCCAATCGGGACAACCCGGGGCAGTATTTT
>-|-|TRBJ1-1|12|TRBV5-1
CASSLRGTEAFF
TGCGCCAGCAGCTTGCGGGGGACTGAAGCTTTCTTT
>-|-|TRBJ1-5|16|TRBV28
CASSLYQSDPNQPQHF
TGTGCCAGCAGTTTATACCAGTCCGATCCTAATCAGCCCCAGCATTTT
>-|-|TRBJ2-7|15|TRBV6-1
CASSPQDSLRREQYF
TGTGCCAGCAGCCCACAGGACTCCCTTCGTAGGGAGCAGTACTTC
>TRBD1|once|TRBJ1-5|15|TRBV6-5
CASSYGTGDSQPQHF
TGTGCCAGCAGTTACGGGACAGGGGATTCCCAGCCCCAGCATTTT
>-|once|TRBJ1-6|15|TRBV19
CASSGGTRPNSPLHF
TGTGCCAGTAGTGGAGGGACAAGGCCTAATTCACCCCTCCACTTT
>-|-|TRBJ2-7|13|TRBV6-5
CASSYSRGYEQYF
TGTGCCAGCAGTTACTCGAGAGGCTACGAGCAGTACTTC
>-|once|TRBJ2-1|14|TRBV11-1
CASSLDGTYNEQFF
TGTGCCAGCAGCTTAGACGGGACGTACAATGAGCAGTTCTTC
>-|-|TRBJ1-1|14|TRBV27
CASSHLDRNTEAFF
TGTGCCAGCAGCCACCTCGACAGAAACACTGAAGCTTTCTTT
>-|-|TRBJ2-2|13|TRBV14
CASSQVQPGELFF
TGTGCCAGCAGCCAAGTACAGCCCGGGGAGCTGTTTTTT
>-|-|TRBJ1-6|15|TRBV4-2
CASSQDWGISSPLHF
TGTGCCAGCAGCCAAGACTGGGGCATCAGTTCACCCCTCCACTTT
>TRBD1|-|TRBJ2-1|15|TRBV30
CAWSLMGTGYNEQFF
TGTGCCTGGAGCCTAATGGGGACAGGGTACAATGAGCAGTTCTTC
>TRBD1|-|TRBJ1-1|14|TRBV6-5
CASSLGQGLGEAFF
TGTGCCAGCAGTTTGGGACAGGGCCTAGGGGAAGCTTTCTTT
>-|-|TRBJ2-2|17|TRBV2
CASSESAVKWNTGELFF
TGTGCCAGCAGTGAGTCAGCGGTGAAATGGAACACCGGGGAGCTGTTTTTT
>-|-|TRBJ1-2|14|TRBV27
CASSLSGGGYGYTF
TGTGCCAGCAGTTTATCGGGGGGCGGCTATGGCTACACCTTC
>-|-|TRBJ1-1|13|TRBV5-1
CASSFGGGAEAFF
TGCGCCAGCAGCTTTGGGGGAGGGGCTGAAGCTTTCTTT
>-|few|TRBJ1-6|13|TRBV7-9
CASTPPGDSPLHF
TGTGCCAGCACCCCACCCGGGGATTCACCCCTCCACTTT
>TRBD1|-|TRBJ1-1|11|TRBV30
CASDRATEAFF
TGTGCCTCGGACAGGGCCACTGAAGCTTTCTTT
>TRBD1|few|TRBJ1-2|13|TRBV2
CASSAGRGGGYTF
TGTGCCAGCAGCGCTGGCAGGGGGGGTGGCTACACCTTC
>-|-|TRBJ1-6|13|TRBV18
CASSTSSDSPLHF
TGTGCCAGCTCCACCAGTAGCGATTCACCCCTCCACTTT
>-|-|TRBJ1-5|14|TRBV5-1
CASSLDRGNQPQHF
TGCGCCAGCAGCTTGGACAGGGGCAATCAGCCCCAGCATTTT
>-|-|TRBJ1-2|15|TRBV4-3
CASSQVLDSEYGYTF
TGCGCCAGCAGCCAAGTACTGGACTCGGAATATGGCTACACCTTC
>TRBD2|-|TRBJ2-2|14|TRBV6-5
CASRAGGNTGELFF
TGTGCCAGCAGGGCGGGAGGGAACACCGGGGAGCTGTTTTTT
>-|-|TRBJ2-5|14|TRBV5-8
CASRRRQGGETQYF
TGTGCCAGCAGACGGCGACAGGGAGGAGAGACCCAGTACTTC